Below, 13 T cell receptor beta chains from the same sample are listed, as sequenced in a study of OX40 agonist ivuxolimab in advanced cancers. The assay was immunoSEQ multiplex PCR, and TCRdb's table has in-frame clones only and misses some. The table has approximately 47,000 clones, approximately 90% seen once. Specimen: CD4+ or CD8+ T cells sorted from blood, collected in a trial of the OX40 agonist ivuxolimab. The source of these receptors is an adult with an advanced solid tumor such as melanoma, head and neck, liver or kidney cancer.

This chain connects TRBV4-2 to TRBJ1-4; D ambiguous. With 4 bases removed from V and 8 bases from J, the gap between germline ends came to 23 bases. Germline CDR1 LGHNA, CDR2 YNFKEQ. The CDR3 totals 17 residues. CDR3 region: CASSLRGGPDDQEKLFF. CDR3 DNA: TGTGCCAGCAGCCTCCGGGGAGGGCCCGATGATCAGGAAAAACTGTTTTTT.

The chain joins TRBV5-5 to TRBJ1-4; the match to TRBD1 covers 8 bases. CDR1 and CDR2 (germline): SGHKS, YYEKEE (reference sequence). The trim removed 5 bases at V and 8 bases at J, leaving 11 bases unmatched. The CDR3 loop spans 15 amino acids. In nucleotides, the CDR3 is TGTGCCAGCAGGTCGACAGGGGCCCAAGGGGAAAAACTGTTTTTT. Its protein is CASRSTGAQGEKLFF. Full variable domain (outside the CDR3, taken from reference TRBV5-5 and TRBJ1-4): DAGVTQSPTHLIKTRGQQVTLRCSPISGHKSVSWYQQVLGQGPQFIFQYYEKEERGRGNFPDRFSARQFPNYSSELNVNALLLGDSALYLCASRSTGAQGEKLFFGSGTQLSVL.

The V call is TRBV2, the J call TRBJ2-3; 9 positions agree with TRBD2. With 8 bases clipped from V and 1 base from J, the junction kept 4 bases outside the gene matches. Germline V gene sequence: CDR1 SNHLY, CDR2 FYNNEI. The CDR3 contains 14 residues. The CDR3 spells CASGGLARTDTQYF. Written as DNA, the CDR3 is TGTGCCAGCGGAGGACTAGCGCGCACAGATACGCAGTATTTT.

About this clone: Distinct nucleotide sequences in the sample also encode this CDR3. The chain joins TRBV7-2 to TRBJ2-7, with D hard to call. Germline V gene data show CDR1 as SGHTA and CDR2 as FQGNSA. V was shortened by 5 bases and J by 0 bases, with 5 bases between the two germline ends. The length of the CDR3 is 12 residues. The CDR3 region is CASSLSSYEQYF. The CDR3 nucleotides read TGTGCCAGCAGCCTGAGCTCCTACGAGCAGTACTTC.

The chain uses TRBV4-3 and TRBJ2-5, with TRBD1 as a possible D gene (6 bases). The CDR3 has 14 amino acids. Deletions cut 0 bases from V and 5 bases from J, with 10 bases between. Germline V gene data show CDR1 as LGHNA and CDR2 as YSLEER. The CDR3 here is CASSQEEGVETQYF. In DNA form, the CDR3 reads TGCGCCAGCAGCCAAGAAGAGGGGGTCGAGACCCAGTACTTC.

CDR3 sequence (DNA): TGCGCCTGCCGGGACAGGGCCAGGCAGCCCCAGCATTTT. Translated: CACRDRARQPQHF. The J gene is TRBJ1-5, the V gene TRBV10-1; the match to TRBD1 covers 9 bases. Trimming took 11 bases from V and 7 from J; bases not matched to a gene: 9. Germline values: CDR1 WNHNN, CDR2 SYGVQD (reference sequence). The CDR3 runs to 13 residues.

In this sample, this clone is medium-sized (0.01 to 0.1%). This chain joins TRBV4-3 and TRBJ1-1; 7 bases are a match to TRBD1. Germline V gene sequence: CDR1 LGHNA, CDR2 YSLEER. This CDR3 region has 16 residues. V trimming: 1 base; J trimming: 3 bases; junction bases outside the gene matches: 8. This CDR3 reads CASSQGDREADTEAFF. DNA for the CDR3: TGCGCCAGCAGCCAAGGGGACAGAGAAGCTGACACTGAAGCTTTCTTT.

The count of this clone is one. The gene calls are TRBV4-3 and TRBJ1-4; D uncertain. V was trimmed by 3 bases and J by 0 bases, leaving 11 bases between them. The CDR3 has 16 residues. The germline CDR1 and CDR2 sequences are LGHNA and YSLEER. The CDR3 region has the DNA TGCGCCAGCAGCCAGGGGTTCAGGTCAACTAATGAAAAACTGTTTTTT. Translating it yields CASSQGFRSTNEKLFF.

The V and J genes are TRBV5-4 and TRBJ1-5; D gene uncertain. Per the germline V gene, CDR1 is SGHNT and CDR2 is YYREEE (reference sequence). V lost 4 bases and J lost 3, with 11 bases in between. The CDR3 covers 14 residues. The CDR3 spells CASSHGGHNQPQHF. As DNA, the CDR3 is TGTGCCAGCAGCCACGGAGGGCACAATCAGCCCCAGCATTTT.

This clone was seen only once. The V call is TRBV29-1, the J call TRBJ2-2; D gene uncertain. The CDR3 length is 13 residues. The V gene's germline CDR1 is SQVTM and CDR2 ANQGSEA. The V and J ends lost 4 bases and 2 bases respectively, with 8 bases between them. CDR3 bases: TGCAGCGTTGTTAGAACCAACACCGGGGAGCTGTTTTTT. Its translation: CSVVRTNTGELFF.

The V call is TRBV7-4, the J call TRBJ1-5; 12 bases agree with TRBD1. The length of the CDR3 is 19 residues. The germline CDR1 and CDR2 sequences are SGHVT and SQSDAQ. V shed 4 bases and J 1 base; nucleotides not matched to a gene: 11. The CDR3 protein is CASSSIPGTGGTSNQPQHF. CDR3 sequence (DNA): TGTGCCAGCAGCTCTATACCCGGGACAGGGGGCACCAGCAATCAGCCCCAGCATTTT.

The genes are TRBV19 and TRBJ1-2; TRBD1 agrees at 9 bases. Unmatched junction bases numbered 4, after V lost 6 bases and J lost 5 bases. The CDR3 runs 13 residues. The germline V gene encodes CDR1 LNHDA and CDR2 SQIVND (reference sequence). The DNA for the CDR3 is TGTGCCAGTAGCACAGGGGGCGGATATGGCTACACCTTC. Encoded protein: CASSTGGGYGYTF.

This clone was observed a handful of times. V is TRBV4-2 and J is TRBJ1-2, with TRBD1 matching 7 bases. This CDR3 region has 15 residues. The germline V gene has CDR1 LGHNA and CDR2 YNFKEQ. V shed 5 bases and J 6 bases; nucleotides not matched to a gene: 12. Here the CDR3 reads CASSGRAGGQNGYTF. In DNA form, the CDR3 reads TGTGCCAGCAGCGGCAGGGCAGGGGGGCAAAATGGCTACACCTTC.